Each of the 16 T cell receptor beta chains below was sequenced from the same sample in a study of OX40 agonist ivuxolimab in advanced cancers. Preparation of the library involved the immunoSEQ multiplex PCR assay. TCRdb took over this immuneACCESS table, retaining in-frame rearrangements with V and J assigned. Such tables are incomplete; in checked studies, under half of the missing clones stem from an unresolved V gene, and the remainder is unexplained. The sample table holds under 95,000 clones, of which roughly 84% were seen once. Jointly, the top ten make up about a sixth of the sample. The specimen was CD4+ or CD8+ T cells sorted from blood, collected in a trial of the OX40 agonist ivuxolimab. These receptors were obtained from an adult with an advanced solid tumor such as melanoma, head and neck, liver or kidney cancer.

The chain joins TRBV6-5 to TRBJ1-2, with D perhaps matching TRBD1 (6 bases). With 2 bases removed from V and 2 bases from J, the gap between germline ends came to 12 bases. CDR1 is MNHEY and CDR2 is SVGAGI in the germline V gene. CDR3 length: 15 amino acids. The CDR3: CASSYGQGSNYGYTF. In DNA form, the CDR3 reads TGTGCCAGCAGTTACGGGCAGGGGAGCAACTATGGCTACACCTTC.

The chain employs TRBV7-2 and TRBJ1-3; TRBD1 agrees at 7 bases. V was pared by 5 bases and J by 0 bases, with 7 bases of the junction left unmatched. The CDR3 has 16 amino acids. The germline CDR1 and CDR2 sequences are SGHTA and FQGNSA. Written as DNA, the CDR3 is TGTGCCAGCAGCATACGGACAGGCCGCTCTGGAAACACCATATATTTT. As protein: CASSIRTGRSGNTIYF.

The chain uses TRBV5-4 and TRBJ1-2, with TRBD1 identical over 7 bases. Germline V CDR1 and CDR2: SGHNT, YYREEE (reference sequence). Trimming removed 0 bases from V and 8 bases from J; junction bases left unmatched: 4. CDR3 length equals 13 residues. Here the CDR3 DNA reads TGTGCCAGCAGCTTGGCCAGGGGGAGGGGCTACACCTTC. Translation: CASSLARGRGYTF.

The rearrangement joins TRBV7-9 to TRBJ1-1; D uncertain. With 1 base removed from V and 5 bases from J, the gap between germline ends came to 14 bases. This CDR3 comprises 15 residues. CDR1 SEHNR and CDR2 FQNEAQ come from the germline V gene (reference sequence). CDR3 nucleotide sequence: TGTGCCAGCAGCTTAGGTCTCGGTGGGGAGACTGAAGCTTTCTTT. This translates into CASSLGLGGETEAFF.

The J gene is TRBJ2-5, the V gene TRBV14; D is tentatively TRBD1 or TRBD2 (6 bases each). With the DNA end fitting TRBJ2-7 better, the J assignment may be wrong. This CDR3 region has 15 residues. Per germline, CDR1 SGHDN and CDR2 FVKESK. The CDR3 is CASSQGTGRSYEQYF. The CDR3 region has the DNA TGTGCCAGCAGCCAAGGCACAGGGAGGTCCTACGAGCAGTACTTC.

The genes are TRBV25-1 and TRBJ1-2, with D unresolved. Germline V gene data show CDR1 as MGHDK and CDR2 as SYGVNS. The V end lost 3 bases, the J end lost 3 bases, and 8 bases lay between the germline ends. CDR3 length equals 13 residues. The CDR3 DNA is TGTGCCAGCAGTGACGGCGAACACTATGGCTACACCTTC. Translating gives CASSDGEHYGYTF.

This clone appeared once. V usage is TRBV6-1 and J usage is TRBJ2-5, with D tentatively TRBD1 or TRBD2 (5 bases each). The V end lost 7 bases, the J end lost 1 base, and 10 bases lay between the germline ends. This CDR3 has 13 amino acids. CDR1 is MNHNS, CDR2 SASEGT, per germline. The CDR3 bases are TGTGCCAGCATTTTGAGGGGCCAAGAGACCCAGTACTTC. This translates into CASILRGQETQYF.

A word on this clone: Other DNA sequences in the sample encode the same CDR3. The chain employs TRBV11-2 and TRBJ2-7; no clear D. Deletions cut 4 bases from V and 3 bases from J, with 13 bases between. The CDR3 contains 14 residues. Germline CDR1 SGHAT, CDR2 FQNNGV. CDR3 nucleotide sequence: TGTGCCAGCAGCTCCGACACGCAAGGCTACGAGCAGTACTTC. It encodes CASSSDTQGYEQYF.

This clone was counted once. The chain recombines TRBV29-1 with TRBJ1-1; possible D gene TRBD1, 5 bases. V dropped 8 bases and J dropped 4 bases, with 14 bases sitting between them. The CDR3 has 12 residues. Germline V gene lookup returns CDR1 SQVTM and CDR2 ANQGSEA. The CDR3: CSISLGGTEAFF. DNA of the CDR3: TGCAGCATTTCCTTGGGGGGCACTGAAGCTTTCTTT.

The chain is built from TRBV5-6 and TRBJ2-5; maybe TRBD1 (6 bases). Trimming took 6 bases from V and 2 from J, leaving 11 bases between them. Germline CDR1 is SGHDT and CDR2 is YYEEEE. The CDR3 is made up of 13 amino acids. CDR3 DNA: TGTGCCAGCACCTGGGGGCCTCAAGAGACCCAGTACTTC. This codes for CASTWGPQETQYF.

CDR3 region: CASSPTSASSYNEQFF. CDR3 nucleotide sequence: TGTGCCAGCAGCCCGACTAGCGCGAGCTCCTACAATGAGCAGTTCTTC. The chain combines TRBV11-2 with TRBJ2-1; 8 bases fit TRBD2. Losses at the gene ends were 5 bases for V and 0 bases for J; bases not matched to a gene: 6. This CDR3 contains 16 residues. Germline CDR1 and CDR2: SGHAT and FQNNGV.

This clone was counted a single time. This sequence joins TRBV7-9 and TRBJ2-5; D possibly corresponds to TRBD1 (5 bases). V lost 2 bases and J 1 base, leaving 11 bases between the germline ends. The CDR3 length is 15 residues. Germline CDR1 is SEHNR and CDR2 is FQNEAQ (reference sequence). CDR3 sequence: CASSLTRQFQETQYF. The CDR3 DNA is TGTGCCAGCAGCTTAACGAGACAGTTCCAAGAGACCCAGTACTTC.

V and J are TRBV4-2 and TRBJ2-3, with a possible D match to TRBD2 (6 bases). V lost 0 bases, J lost 1 base, and 14 bases lay in between. The CDR3 consists of 17 residues. CDR1 and CDR2 (germline): LGHNA, YNFKEQ. This CDR3 is CASSQDLGDSRTDTQYF. Written as DNA, the CDR3 is TGTGCCAGCAGCCAAGATCTCGGGGACTCCCGCACAGATACGCAGTATTTT.

The gene calls are TRBV6-1 and TRBJ2-1, with D possibly matching TRBD1 (6 bases). The CDR3 is 15 residues long. Germline V CDR1 and CDR2: MNHNS, SASEGT. With 7 bases removed from V and 4 bases from J, the gap between germline ends came to 17 bases. CDR3 sequence (DNA): TGTGCCAGCACTAAGGGTCGGGGACATTACAATGAGCAGTTCTTC. This encodes CASTKGRGHYNEQFF.

This chain links TRBV19 with TRBJ2-5; D is perhaps TRBD2 (6 bases). The V end was cut by 3 bases, the J end by 4 bases, with 9 bases between. The CDR3 totals 13 residues. Germline lookup yields CDR1 LNHDA and CDR2 SQIVND (reference sequence). The CDR3 is CASSMVGGETQYF. The CDR3 DNA reads as TGTGCCAGTAGTATGGTGGGAGGAGAGACCCAGTACTTC. Variable domain in full (rest from reference TRBV19 and TRBJ2-5): DGGITQSPKYLFRKEGQNVTLSCEQNLNHDAMYWYRQDPGQGLRLIYYSQIVNDFQKGDIAEGYSVSREKKESFPLTVTSAQKNPTAFYLCASSMVGGETQYFGPGTRLLVL.

V usage is TRBV21-1 and J usage is TRBJ1-4. TRBV21-1 is recorded as a pseudogene. The CDR3 sequence is 13 residues long. The CDR3 is CASRGDDEEKLFF. CDR3 DNA sequence: TGTGCCAGCAGGGGGGACGATGAAGAAAAACTGTTTTTT.